The 3 T cell receptor beta chains listed next were all sequenced from one sample in a study of PD-1 blockade in classical Hodgkin lymphoma (dated by TCRdb to about 2020). Interpreted using the paper, the time point label stands for: cycle 4 day 1 (C4D1), after six to seven weeks of nivolumab. Every trial patient had relapsed following autologous stem cell transplantation, and prior brentuximab vedotin exposure was what differed among cohorts A, B and C. The library was obtained by the immunoSEQ multiplex PCR assay. Entries here come from immuneACCESS through TCRdb and include only in-frame sequences with V and J called. Some clones fail to appear in such tables; in the studies checked, an unresolved V gene covers under half of the shortfall, and the cause of the remainder is unknown. The sample table records about 25,000 clones; 65% to 80% of these occur just once. The ten largest make up less than 35% of the sample.

Source: peripheral blood mononuclear cells (PBMCs), taken before the fourth cycle of nivolumab. These receptors all come from a human donor with classical Hodgkin lymphoma.

The chain recombines TRBV6-1 with TRBJ2-1; D perhaps matches TRBD1 (6 bases). Germline-derived CDR1 and CDR2 are MNHNS and SASEGT. This CDR3 comprises 12 residues. V was pared by 5 bases and J by 7 bases, with 9 bases between. The chain's CDR3 is CASSTGNNEQFF. CDR3 in DNA: TGTGCCAGCAGTACAGGGAATAATGAGCAGTTCTTC.

In this sample, this clone turned up a few times. The chain couples TRBV5-4 to TRBJ2-1; no reliable D call. Per germline, CDR1 SGHNT and CDR2 YYREEE (reference sequence). V dropped 0 bases and J dropped 8 bases, with 15 bases sitting between them. The CDR3 is made up of 15 amino acids. The CDR3 bases are TGTGCCAGCAGCTTGGCTCGGCTCACTGGGGATGAGCAGTTCTTC. Translating gives CASSLARLTGDEQFF.

CDR3 sequence reads: CAIGRDGYTF. CDR3 nucleotides: TGTGCCATCGGGAGAGATGGCTACACCTTC. The V call is TRBV10-3, the J call TRBJ1-2; D ambiguous. Germline V gene lookup returns CDR1 ENHRY and CDR2 SYGVKD. The V end was cut by 8 bases, the J end by 6 bases, with 7 bases between. The CDR3 is 10 residues long.